A single sample gave rise to the 28 T cell receptor beta chains below, sequenced in a study of CD8 T cells in ankylosing spondylitis. TCRdb re-analysed the 5' RACE reads in MiXCR, keeping a single row per CDR3 protein. The sample has under 35,000 distinct CDR3 sequences; roughly 7.9% are singletons. Sequences were obtained from blood, either unsorted or a sorted T cell fraction (not recorded which). These receptors came from a male donor with ankylosing spondylitis or in good health (not recorded which).

This clonotype was seen at least ten times. The chain has TRBV7-2 and TRBJ2-3; D is undetermined. Trimming removed 6 bases at V and 3 bases at J, with 7 bases between. This CDR3 is 12 amino acids long. CDR1 and CDR2 (germline): SGHTA, FQGNSA. As DNA, the CDR3 is TGTGCCAGCAGGAAAAATACAGATACGCAGTATTTT. Residues: CASRKNTDTQYF.

Only a few counts were recorded for this clonotype. V and J are TRBV29-1 and TRBJ2-5; tentatively, D is TRBD2 (5 bases). V lost 5 bases and J 3 bases, leaving 16 bases between the germline ends. Per germline, CDR1 SQVTM and CDR2 ANQGSEA. CDR3 length equals 14 residues. The CDR3 loop reads CSVSDWTGKETQYF. The CDR3 region has the DNA TGCAGCGTTTCCGATTGGACGGGGAAAGAGACCCAGTACTTC. The full variable domain, in which reference TRBV29-1 and TRBJ2-5 provide the parts outside the CDR3, is SAVISQKPSRDICQRGTSLTIQCQVDSQVTMMFWYRQQPGQSLTLIATANQGSEATYESGFVIDKFPISRPNLTFSTLTVSNMSPEDSSIYLCSVSDWTGKETQYFGPGTRLLVL.

This clonotype was detected a few times. This may stem from a read error, because a much larger clone lies one nucleotide away. CDR3 amino acids: CAISSARLAGASQETQYF. As DNA, the CDR3 is TGTGCCATCAGTTCCGCCCGACTAGCGGGAGCCTCCCAAGAGACCCAGTACTTC. The rearrangement uses TRBV10-3 and TRBJ2-5; 12 nucleotides match TRBD2. The CDR3 spans 18 residues. The germline CDR1 and CDR2 sequences are ENHRY and SYGVKD. The trim removed 5 bases at V and 1 base at J, leaving 11 bases unmatched.

This clonotype was counted only a few times. The chain employs TRBV19 and TRBJ2-1; 8 nucleotides line up with TRBD1. From germline, CDR1 is LNHDA and CDR2 SQIVND (reference sequence). After removal of 7 bases from V and 4 bases from J, the junction contained 9 bases not matched to a gene. The CDR3 has 15 residues. CDR3 protein: CASIPQGESYNEQFF. Written as DNA, the CDR3 is TGTGCCAGTATCCCACAGGGGGAAAGTTACAATGAGCAGTTCTTC.

This clonotype was observed many times. The chain combines TRBV28 with TRBJ1-5, with TRBD1 identical over 7 bases. The trim removed 7 bases at V and 0 bases at J, leaving 6 bases unmatched. The CDR3 spans 15 residues. CDR1 and CDR2 (germline): MDHEN, SYDVKM. The CDR3 protein is CASTTGKYSNQPQHF. CDR3 coding DNA: TGTGCCAGCACGACAGGGAAGTATAGCAATCAGCCCCAGCATTTT.

The table lists this clonotype with many counts. The chain combines TRBV25-1 with TRBJ1-5; D unresolved. CDR3 length equals 13 residues. V lost 6 bases and J lost 2, with 8 bases in between. Germline CDR1 and CDR2: MGHDK and SYGVNS. The CDR3 bases are TGTGCCAGCAGGGGGTTGGGCAATCAGCCCCAGCATTTT. Translation gives CASRGLGNQPQHF. The full variable domain, completed using reference TRBV25-1 and TRBJ1-5, is EADIYQTPRYLVIGTGKKITLECSQTMGHDKMYWYQQDPGMELHLIHYSYGVNSTEKGDLSSESTVSRIRTEHFPLTLESARPSHTSQYLCASRGLGNQPQHFGDGTRLSIL.

This clonotype was detected ten times or more. The chain carries TRBV15 and TRBJ2-3; maybe TRBD2 (6 bases). Germline V lookup: CDR1 LNHNV, CDR2 YYDKDF (reference sequence). The germline V and J ends were trimmed by 1 base and 5 bases, with 13 bases remaining between them. The CDR3 contains 15 residues. CDR3: CATSRAGGLKDTQYF. The CDR3 nucleotides are TGTGCCACCAGCAGAGCAGGAGGGCTAAAAGATACGCAGTATTTT.

The table lists this clonotype with many counts. This chain uses TRBV6-5 with TRBJ2-2, with 16 positions matching TRBD2. Germline V gene sequence: CDR1 MNHEY, CDR2 SVGAGI. The CDR3 runs 19 residues. Trimming cost V 0 bases and J 4 bases; bases outside gene matches: 5. This CDR3 is CASSYSGLAGGPPTGELFF. The DNA for the CDR3 is TGTGCCAGCAGTTACTCGGGACTAGCGGGAGGGCCTCCCACCGGGGAGCTGTTTTTT.

This clonotype was observed many times. The V gene is TRBV19, the J gene TRBJ1-1; D ambiguous. Trimming cost V 3 bases and J 0 bases, with 8 bases left between them. The length of the CDR3 is 14 residues. Germline V gene sequence: CDR1 LNHDA, CDR2 SQIVND (reference sequence). The CDR3 nucleotides read TGTGCCAGTAGTATGGGGTCGGTGAACACTGAAGCTTTCTTT. The encoded protein is CASSMGSVNTEAFF.

In this sample, this clonotype turned up a few times. The V and J genes are TRBV6-2 or TRBV6-3 and TRBJ1-4; maybe TRBD1 (5 bases). Trimming shortened V by 0 bases and J by 7 bases, and 6 bases separated the two germline ends. The CDR3 extends over 13 amino acids. Germline V gene data show CDR1 as MNHEY and CDR2 as SVGEGT. The CDR3 nucleotides read TGTGCCAGCAGTTACTCGGGGACTGAAAAACTGTTTTTT. This translates into CASSYSGTEKLFF.

This clonotype was recorded many times. CDR3 protein: CATSDSVAGEDTQYF. The CDR3 bases are TGTGCCACCAGTGATTCCGTAGCGGGAGAGGATACGCAGTATTTT. The chain is built from TRBV24-1 and TRBJ2-3, with 9 nucleotides matching TRBD2. Germline V gene data show CDR1 as KGHDR and CDR2 as SFDVKD. The V segment lost 2 bases and the J segment 6 bases; nucleotides outside the gene matches: 5. CDR3 length: 15 residues.

The chain joins TRBV30 to TRBJ2-3, with TRBD2 identical over 7 bases. The CDR3 is 15 amino acids. CDR1 GTSNPN and CDR2 SVGIG come from the germline V gene (reference sequence). Unmatched junction bases numbered 6, after V lost 1 base and J lost 2 bases. CDR3 nucleotide sequence: TGTGCCTGGAGTGGACTAGCAGGAACCACAGATACGCAGTATTTT. This sequence encodes CAWSGLAGTTDTQYF.

The rearrangement links TRBV28 to TRBJ2-1; TRBD2 matches at 7 bases. Germline V gene data show CDR1 as MDHEN and CDR2 as SYDVKM. CDR3 size: 14 residues. The V and J ends lost 2 bases and 7 bases, in that order; junction bases with no gene match: 5. The CDR3 loop reads CASSLIGAGNEQFF. CDR3 sequence (DNA): TGTGCCAGCAGTTTAATCGGAGCGGGAAATGAGCAGTTCTTC.

This clonotype was observed many times. This chain links TRBV10-3 with TRBJ2-7; weak D call: TRBD1 (5 bases). This CDR3 is 14 amino acids long. Germline-derived CDR1 and CDR2 are ENHRY and SYGVKD. Deletions cut 11 bases from V and 1 base from J, with 18 bases between. CDR3 loop: CASQTGGFSYEQYF. CDR3 DNA sequence: TGTGCCTCCCAAACAGGTGGTTTTTCCTACGAGCAGTACTTC.

This clonotype occurred many times. The gene calls are TRBV7-3 and TRBJ2-3, with D perhaps given as TRBD1 or TRBD2 (6 bases each). The V gene's germline CDR1 is SGHTA and CDR2 FQGTGA. This CDR3 contains 15 residues. Trimming shortened V by 5 bases and J by 3 bases, and 15 bases separated the two germline ends. CDR3 sequence: CASSVSTGGTDTQYF. CDR3 DNA: TGTGCCAGCAGCGTCTCGACAGGAGGGACAGATACGCAGTATTTT.

There are a few counts of this clonotype. Being one base from a much bigger clone, this may be a read error. The chain has TRBV13 and TRBJ2-5; D not certain. The CDR3 length is 16 residues. Deletions cut 3 bases from V and 0 bases from J, with 14 bases between. CDR1 is PRHDT, CDR2 FYEKMQ, per germline (reference sequence). DNA for the CDR3: TGTGCCAGCAGCTTTGGGCCCCTTTGGTACCAAGAGACCCAGTACTTC. This gives the protein CASSFGPLWYQETQYF. Filled out from reference TRBV13 and TRBJ2-5, the complete variable domain reads AAGVIQSPRHLIKEKRETATLKCYPIPRHDTVYWYQQGPGQDPQFLISFYEKMQSDKGSIPDRFSAQQFSDYHSELNMSSLELGDSALYFCASSFGPLWYQETQYFGPGTRLLVL.

This clonotype appeared many times. The rearrangement links TRBV20-1 to TRBJ1-5; D might be TRBD1 (6 bases). V was trimmed by 4 bases and J by 0 bases, leaving 7 bases between them. The CDR3 runs 13 residues. Germline CDR1 and CDR2: DFQATT and SNEGSKA (reference sequence). As DNA, the CDR3 is TGCAGTGCTAAAGGGGGTAGCAATCAGCCCCAGCATTTT. It translates to CSAKGGSNQPQHF.

This clonotype showed up many times. V and J are TRBV28 and TRBJ1-4; perhaps TRBD1 as D (5 bases). CDR1 is MDHEN, CDR2 SYDVKM, per germline. Trimming stripped 4 bases from V and 7 bases from J, with 16 bases between. The CDR3 runs 15 residues. The CDR3 region is CASSSPRRESEKLFF. In nucleotides, the CDR3 is TGTGCCAGCAGTTCGCCTCGCAGGGAATCTGAAAAACTGTTTTTT.

By proportion, this clonotype is medium-sized (0.01 to 0.1%). The V gene is TRBV20-1, the J gene TRBJ2-1; 9 bases are a match to TRBD2. Unmatched junction bases numbered 5, after V lost 5 bases and J lost 6 bases. The germline V gene has CDR1 DFQATT and CDR2 SNEGSKA (reference sequence). CDR3 length: 13 residues. The CDR3 DNA is TGCAGTGCTCCTAGCGGGGCCTTCAATGAGCAGTTCTTC. It encodes CSAPSGAFNEQFF.

This clonotype has more than one count but fewer than ten. This sequence joins TRBV28 and TRBJ2-5; D assignment may be TRBD1 or TRBD2 (5 bases each). The germline V gene encodes CDR1 MDHEN and CDR2 SYDVKM. V was clipped by 3 bases and J by 5 bases, with 16 bases between them. The CDR3 spans 15 residues. The CDR3 nucleotides are TGTGCCAGCAGTTTCCAGGGCGGGTCGGGGGAGACCCAGTACTTC. This gives the protein CASSFQGGSGETQYF. The complete variable domain, with remaining parts taken from reference TRBV28 and TRBJ2-5, reads DVKVTQSSRYLVKRTGEKVFLECVQDMDHENMFWYRQDPGLGLRLIYFSYDVKMKEKGDIPEGYSVSREKKERFSLILESASTNQTSMYLCASSFQGGSGETQYFGPGTRLLVL.

This clonotype was observed a handful of times. The chain is built from TRBV7-2 and TRBJ2-5; no definite D call. The V end lost 5 bases, the J end lost 3 bases, and 10 bases lay between the germline ends. The CDR3 is 13 residues long. From germline, CDR1 is SGHTA and CDR2 FQGNSA. The CDR3 bases are TGTGCCAGCAGCCGTAAATCGGAAGAGACCCAGTACTTC. Translation gives CASSRKSEETQYF. The entire variable domain, with the rest obtained from reference TRBV7-2 and TRBJ2-5, is as follows: GAGVSQSPSNKVTEKGKDVELRCDPISGHTALYWYRQSLGQGLEFLIYFQGNSAPDKSGLPSDRFSAERTGGSVSTLTIQRTQQEDSAVYLCASSRKSEETQYFGPGTRLLVL.

This clonotype was counted at least ten times. The V and J genes are TRBV20-1 and TRBJ2-7; TRBD2 agrees at 13 bases. Germline CDR1 reads DFQATT; CDR2 reads SNEGSKA (reference sequence). The CDR3 has 16 amino acids. The ends lost 5 bases at V and 3 bases at J; junction bases unmatched: 10. The CDR3 coding sequence is TGCAGTGCTCATAAACCGGGACTAGCGGGATTCTACGAGCAGTACTTC. Amino acids: CSAHKPGLAGFYEQYF.

This clonotype was found many times. CDR3 in DNA: TGTGCCAGCAGTTTACTTAGGGGTGCGGAGACCCAGTACTTC. Amino acid sequence: CASSLLRGAETQYF. The chain is built from TRBV6-5 and TRBJ2-5, with D tentatively TRBD1 (5 bases). This CDR3 comprises 14 residues. Per the germline V gene, CDR1 is MNHEY and CDR2 is SVGAGI. V was pared by 4 bases and J by 5 bases, with 14 bases between.

Worth noting for this clonotype: Possible read error: a much larger clone is one base away. This rearrangement joins TRBV23-1 to TRBJ2-7; no firm D call. TRBV23-1 is an open reading frame whose function is uncertain. V was cut by 5 bases and J by 3 bases, with 8 bases left in between. The CDR3 covers 12 residues. DNA for the CDR3: TGCGCCAGCAGTAGACCCTACTACGAGCAGTACTTC. Translated, it gives CASSRPYYEQYF.

This clonotype was observed many times. This chain connects TRBV4-2 to TRBJ2-5; TRBD2 matches at 7 bases. The CDR3 runs to 17 residues. V lost 0 bases, J lost 5 bases, and 12 bases stayed unmatched. Germline V gene sequence: CDR1 LGHNA, CDR2 YNFKEQ. The CDR3, as DNA: TGTGCCAGCAGCCAAGATACCGGGGGAGGGCCGGGGGAGACCCAGTACTTC. This translates into CASSQDTGGGPGETQYF.

A few counts support this clonotype. The rearrangement uses TRBV3-1 and TRBJ1-1, with 8 bases lining up with TRBD1. The CDR3 totals 14 residues. J lost 8 bases, V lost 3 bases, and 8 bases had no gene match. Germline V lookup: CDR1 LGHDT, CDR2 YNNKEL (reference sequence). The CDR3 coding sequence is TGTGCCAGCAGCCACTTGACAGGGGAGGTGGAAGCTTTCTTT. The encoded protein is CASSHLTGEVEAFF.

This clonotype turned up a few times. CDR3 nucleotide sequence: TGCAGCGAGGGACAGTCCATGAACACTGAAGCTTTCTTT. Protein product: CSEGQSMNTEAFF. The chain recombines TRBV29-1 with TRBJ1-1, with 7 bases lining up with TRBD1. The CDR3 loop spans 13 amino acids. Per the germline V gene, CDR1 is SQVTM and CDR2 is ANQGSEA. V shed 7 bases, J shed 0 bases, and the junction held 5 bases outside the gene matches.

This clonotype was observed many times. This chain links TRBV20-1 with TRBJ2-5, with a tentative D call TRBD2 (5 bases). Germline values: CDR1 DFQATT, CDR2 SNEGSKA (reference sequence). This CDR3 contains 14 residues. The V gene lost 0 bases and the J gene lost 1 base, with 9 bases spanning the gap. CDR3 loop: CSARDGESQETQYF. The CDR3 DNA sequence: TGCAGTGCTAGAGACGGGGAAAGCCAAGAGACCCAGTACTTC.